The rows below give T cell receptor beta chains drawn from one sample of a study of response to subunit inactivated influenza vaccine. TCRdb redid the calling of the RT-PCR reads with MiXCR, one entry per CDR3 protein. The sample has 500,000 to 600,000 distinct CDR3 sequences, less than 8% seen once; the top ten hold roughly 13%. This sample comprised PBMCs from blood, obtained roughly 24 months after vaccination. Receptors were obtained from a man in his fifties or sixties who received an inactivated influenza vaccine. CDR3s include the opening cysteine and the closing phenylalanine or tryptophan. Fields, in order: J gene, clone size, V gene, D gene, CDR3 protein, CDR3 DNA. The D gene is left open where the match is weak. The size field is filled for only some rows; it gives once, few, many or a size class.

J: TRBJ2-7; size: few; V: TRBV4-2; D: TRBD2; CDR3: CASSQDVASGYEQYF; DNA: TGTGCCAGCAGCCAAGATGTGGCTAGCGGATACGAGCAGTACTTC
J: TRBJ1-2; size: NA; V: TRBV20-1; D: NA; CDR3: CSARDRGDPGRNYGYTF; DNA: TGCAGTGCTAGAGATAGGGGGGACCCAGGGCGGAACTATGGCTACACCTTC
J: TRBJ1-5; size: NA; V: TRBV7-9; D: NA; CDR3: CASSGGVNQPQHF; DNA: TGTGCCAGCAGCGGGGGGGTTAATCAGCCCCAGCATTTT
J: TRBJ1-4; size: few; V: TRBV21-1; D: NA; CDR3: CASSTIAAVNEKLFF; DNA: TGTGCCAGCAGCACCATAGCGGCAGTAAATGAAAAACTGTTTTTT
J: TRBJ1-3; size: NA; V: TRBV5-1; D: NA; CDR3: CASSLVGKDTIYF; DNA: TGCGCCAGCAGCTTGGTTGGGAAGGACACCATATATTTT
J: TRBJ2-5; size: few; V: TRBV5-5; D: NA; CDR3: CASSLKGRPGHEETQYF; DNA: TGTGCCAGCAGCTTGAAGGGACGTCCGGGACACGAAGAGACCCAGTACTTC
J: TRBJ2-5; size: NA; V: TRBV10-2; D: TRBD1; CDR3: CASSAPGQGLETQYF; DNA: TGCGCCAGCAGTGCTCCGGGACAGGGGCTAGAGACCCAGTACTTC
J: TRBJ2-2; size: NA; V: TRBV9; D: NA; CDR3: CASSVESGAGELFF; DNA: TGTGCCAGCAGCGTAGAATCAGGGGCCGGGGAGCTGTTTTTT
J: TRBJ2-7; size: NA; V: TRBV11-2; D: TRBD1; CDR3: CASSWKTGVEQYF; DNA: TGTGCCAGCAGCTGGAAGACAGGGGTCGAGCAGTACTTC
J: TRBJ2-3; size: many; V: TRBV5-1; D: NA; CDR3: CASSYTLGDTQYF; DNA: TGCGCCAGCAGCTATACCCTAGGTGATACGCAGTATTTT
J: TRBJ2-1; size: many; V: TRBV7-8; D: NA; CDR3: CASSLDSPYNEQFF; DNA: TGTGCCAGCAGCTTAGATAGCCCATACAATGAGCAGTTCTTC
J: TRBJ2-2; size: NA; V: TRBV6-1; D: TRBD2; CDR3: CASRRESGLAGSGELFF; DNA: TGTGCCAGCAGACGAGAGTCAGGACTAGCGGGTTCCGGGGAGCTGTTTTTT
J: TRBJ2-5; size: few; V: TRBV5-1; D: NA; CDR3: CASSFTKFQETQYF; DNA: TGCGCCAGCAGCTTCACGAAATTCCAAGAGACCCAGTACTTC
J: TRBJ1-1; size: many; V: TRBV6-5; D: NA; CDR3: CASSYSGVWGEAFF; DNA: TGTGCCAGCAGTTACTCTGGAGTTTGGGGTGAAGCTTTCTTT
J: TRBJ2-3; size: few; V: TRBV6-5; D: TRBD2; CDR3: CASSWTSTSGFPDTQYF; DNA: TGTGCCAGCAGTTGGACTTCGACTAGCGGGTTTCCAGATACGCAGTATTTT
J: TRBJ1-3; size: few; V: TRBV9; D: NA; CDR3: CASSVLGDIGNTIYF; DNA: TGTGCCAGCAGCGTACTAGGGGACATTGGAAACACCATATATTTT
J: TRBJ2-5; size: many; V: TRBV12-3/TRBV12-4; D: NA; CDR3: CASRRSETQYF; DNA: TGTGCCAGCAGACGTTCGGAGACCCAGTACTTC
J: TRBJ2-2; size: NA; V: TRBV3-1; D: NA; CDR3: CASSQAYNTGELFF; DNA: TGTGCCAGCAGCCAAGCCTATAACACCGGGGAGCTGTTTTTT
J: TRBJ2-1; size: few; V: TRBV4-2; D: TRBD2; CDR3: CASSQGASGRNEQFF; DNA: TGTGCCAGCAGCCAAGGGGCTAGCGGGCGCAATGAGCAGTTCTTC
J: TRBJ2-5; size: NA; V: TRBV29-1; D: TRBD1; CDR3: CSSGRGLETQYF; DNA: TGCAGCTCCGGAAGGGGGCTGGAGACCCAGTACTTC
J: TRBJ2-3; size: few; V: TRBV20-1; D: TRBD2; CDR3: CSATGGRGRTDTQYF; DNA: TGCAGTGCTACTGGTGGGAGGGGCCGCACAGATACGCAGTATTTT
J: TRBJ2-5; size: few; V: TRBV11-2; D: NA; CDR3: CASSLGTRVRETQYF; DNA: TGTGCCAGCAGCTTAGGGACCAGGGTTAGGGAGACCCAGTACTTC
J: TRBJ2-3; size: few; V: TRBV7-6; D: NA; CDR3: CASSPHINADTQYF; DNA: TGTGCCAGCAGCCCCCACATCAACGCAGATACGCAGTATTTT
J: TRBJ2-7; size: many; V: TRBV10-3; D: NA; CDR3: CAINQRPGYEQYF; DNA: TGTGCCATCAATCAGCGACCTGGATACGAGCAGTACTTC
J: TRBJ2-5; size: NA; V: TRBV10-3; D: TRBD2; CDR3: CAISELGAGPQETQYF; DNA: TGTGCCATCAGTGAGTTGGGAGCGGGGCCCCAAGAGACCCAGTACTTC
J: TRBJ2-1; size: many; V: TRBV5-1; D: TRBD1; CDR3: CASSFRTGGSGEQFF; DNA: TGCGCCAGCAGCTTCCGCACAGGGGGATCGGGTGAGCAGTTCTTC